This T cell receptor beta chain was profiled in a study of molecular identifiers for immune sequencing clone quantification. Findings and caveats of the study: Over 97% of effector molecules, yet under 1% of naive-cell molecules, were held by clones above 20 RNA copies.

Germline CDR1 reads MGHDK; CDR2 reads SYGVNS. V was trimmed by 6 bases and J by 7 bases, leaving 7 bases between them. This CDR3 is built from 11 residues. Sorting captured naive CD8 T cells as CD8+CD4-CCR7+CD45RA+. On this clonotype itself: What it binds is unknown.

Bulk libraries came from a prior protocol with listed TCR primers. A single record per CDR3 protein comes from TCRdb applying MiXCR to the PCR reads. The profile covers 53,000 or so distinct CDR3 sequences, with more than 35% appearing a single time and 3% to 4% taken by the ten largest. The sample was naive CD8+ T cells from blood, with Jurkat cell RNA spiked in. Indicated subset: FACS-sorted CD8+CD4-CCR7+CD45RA+ naive T cells. The chain uses TRBV25-1 and TRBJ2-1, with no clear D. The receptor was isolated from a human donor in good health. Some libraries in this study had Jurkat cell RNA spiked in. CDR3 DNA sequence: TGTGCCAGCAGGGCCGTTAATGAGCAGTTCTTC. Its protein product is CASRAVNEQFF.